What follows is one T cell receptor (beta chain) and its context. The CDR3 totals 12 residues. In germline, CDR1 is PRHDT, CDR2 FYEKMQ (reference sequence). V was clipped by 0 bases and J by 5 bases, with 4 bases between them. This entry comes from a study of OX40 agonist ivuxolimab in advanced cancers. Study at large: Intravenous ivuxolimab was administered to patients every 2 weeks at 0.01 to 10 mg/kg.

Measured with immunoSEQ multiplex PCR; TCRdb has only the in-frame clones, and not every one. The data contain more than 60,000 clones, 94% of them singletons. The material sequenced was CD4+ or CD8+ T cells sorted from blood, taken in a trial of the OX40 agonist ivuxolimab. The chain is built from TRBV13 and TRBJ1-2; the D is unclear. The receptor was isolated from an adult with an advanced solid tumor such as melanoma, head and neck, liver or kidney cancer. CDR3 sequence: CASSLGYYGYTF. The DNA for the CDR3 is TGTGCCAGCAGCTTAGGGTATTATGGCTACACCTTC.